These 6 T cell receptor beta chains came from one sample sequenced in a study of shared T cell receptors in the human thymus. TCRdb's copy holds only in-frame clones and misses some; the assay was immunoSEQ multiplex PCR. The table shows more than 550,000 clones, with approximately 83% occurring only once. In addition, the sample was reused for a study of human thymus T cells.

The sequenced material came from thymocytes. These receptors were taken from a girl less than two years old with a congenital heart defect.

This clone was seen a single time. The rearrangement links TRBV7-9 to TRBJ2-7; TRBD1 might be the D (5 bases). Trimming pared 1 base from V and 7 bases from J, leaving 17 bases between. The CDR3 contains 15 residues. CDR1 and CDR2 from the germline V gene are SEHNR and FQNEAQ (reference sequence). The CDR3 DNA is TGTGCCAGCAGCTTAGTTCGGACAAGGCCACGGGAGCAGTACTTC. Its protein is CASSLVRTRPREQYF.

The chain employs TRBV7-6 and TRBJ2-6; 8 bases map to TRBD1. V lost 2 bases and J lost 5; bases outside the gene matches: 5. The germline CDR1 and CDR2 sequences are SGHVS and FNYEAQ. The CDR3 extends over 16 amino acids. CDR3 region: CASSLNRGVWANVLTF. The CDR3 DNA reads as TGTGCCAGCAGCTTAAACAGGGGGGTATGGGCCAACGTCCTGACTTTC.

This clone was observed a single time. The V gene is TRBV5-5, the J gene TRBJ2-2, with 10 bases matching TRBD2. The germline V gene has CDR1 SGHKS and CDR2 YYEKEE (reference sequence). After removal of 1 base from V and 0 bases from J, the junction contained 6 bases not matched to a gene. The CDR3 sequence is 18 residues long. In DNA, the CDR3 is TGTGCCAGCAGCTTGTGGGCTAGCGGGGGAACGAACACCGGGGAGCTGTTTTTT. Translation: CASSLWASGGTNTGELFF.

The genes are TRBV5-4 and TRBJ2-5; D uncertain. Germline CDR1 SGHNT, CDR2 YYREEE (reference sequence). Deletions cut 0 bases from V and 4 bases from J, with 4 bases between. CDR3 size: 12 residues. In nucleotides, the CDR3 is TGTGCCAGCAGCTTGGGGAGAGAGACCCAGTACTTC. Translated: CASSLGRETQYF.

V and J are TRBV7-3 and TRBJ1-6; no firm D call. Trimming removed 3 bases at V and 8 bases at J, with 14 bases between. Germline V CDR1 and CDR2: SGHTA, FQGTGA. The CDR3 has 15 amino acids. CDR3 bases: TGTGCCAGCAGCTTGTCATGGGAGGCCGATTCACCCCTCCACTTT. Translated, it gives CASSLSWEADSPLHF.

To note about this clone: Germline and junction disagree at one end, which may indicate a read error. V usage is TRBV9 and J usage is TRBJ1-2; tentative D call: TRBD1 (6 bases). The CDR3 sequence is 18 residues long. The germline V gene encodes CDR1 SGDLS and CDR2 YYNGEE. The CDR3, as DNA: TGTGCCGGCAGCCCCGGGGCAGGGGTCGCCATAGAATATATTGGCTACACCTTC. Residues: CAGSPGAGVAIEYIGYTF. Based on the CDR3 plus reference TRBV9 and TRBJ1-2, the full variable domain is DSGVTQTPKHLITATGQRVTLRCSPRSGDLSVYWYQQSLDQGLQFLIQYYNGEERAKGNILERFSAQQFPDLHSELNLSSLELGDSALYFCAGSPGAGVAIEYIGYTFGSGTRLTVV.